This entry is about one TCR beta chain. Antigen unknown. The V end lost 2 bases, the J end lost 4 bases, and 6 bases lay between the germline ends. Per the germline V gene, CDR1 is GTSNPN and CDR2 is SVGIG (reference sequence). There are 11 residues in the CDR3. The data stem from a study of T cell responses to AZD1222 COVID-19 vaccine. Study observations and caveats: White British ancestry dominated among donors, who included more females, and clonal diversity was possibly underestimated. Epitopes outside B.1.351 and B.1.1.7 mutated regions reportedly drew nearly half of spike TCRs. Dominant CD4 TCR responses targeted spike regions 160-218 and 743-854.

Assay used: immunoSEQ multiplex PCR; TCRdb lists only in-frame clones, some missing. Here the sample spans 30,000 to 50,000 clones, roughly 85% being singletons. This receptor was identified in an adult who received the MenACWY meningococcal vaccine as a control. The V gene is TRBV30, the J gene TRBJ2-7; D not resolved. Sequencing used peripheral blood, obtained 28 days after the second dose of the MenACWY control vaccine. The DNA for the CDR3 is TGTGCCTGGAGTAGGTCTTACGAGCAGTACTTC. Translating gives CAWSRSYEQYF.